This T cell receptor beta chain was documented in a study of cytomegalovirus exposure and HLA in healthy donors (TCRdb year 2017). About the investigation overall: According to an earlier analysis of a few hundred of the donors, 150 million to 200 million T cells yielded roughly 110 million unique TCR beta sequences and about 280 Gb of sequence data. Approximately 300 gigabases of sequencing data and approximately 91 million unique TCR sequences made up an early release that covered several hundred HLA-typed donors. Among the roughly 430 genotyped donors, about 85% belonged to the genetic ancestry cluster associated with self-reported Caucasian donors. The study was designed to test whether signatures of past pathogen exposure could be identified by cataloging public T cell receptors. Using immunosequencing, the study profiled T cell repertoires from 640 or so subjects and related those repertoires to cytomegalovirus serostatus. Besides the first cohort of about 730 subjects, a separate validation cohort made up of 95 to 150 different subjects was used. High-throughput TCR immunosequencing, statistical association of individual TCRs with disease status, and machine learning were combined to predict cytomegalovirus infection status. A later analysis re-examined previously published TCR beta repertoires from 610 or so donors and added high-resolution HLA genotyping to investigate patterns of TCR occurrence. The later analysis used no new phenotypic data to find candidate immune exposures, relying instead on TCR beta sequences and their occurrence across donors. To decide whether each TCR beta V gene segment behaved as functional or pseudogenic, an earlier analysis of some 600 of the donors relied on high-throughput TCR beta sequencing. Donor age, sex, ethnicity and CMV serostatus were compiled alongside the repertoire data. In a later genetic analysis, genome-wide SNP genotypes for about 60% of the 666 donors were used, and that subset was treated as a discovery cohort. Every repertoire in the discovery cohort had been generated on one and the same sequencing platform. Class I and class II HLA loci were covered by the typing at four-digit resolution. The number of typed donors differed by locus: roughly 629-640 for A, B, C, DRB1 and DQB1; 522 for DQA1; 606 for DPA1; and about 450 for DPB1. Roughly 5 DR-DQ haplotypes were treated as single units for association and clustering because of strong linkage in the cohort. Among about 400 genotyped donors of the cohort, an average of approximately 240,000 unique TCR beta nucleotide sequences was sequenced per donor, of which 15% to 20% were non-productive.

Concerning this clone: Its antigen has not been determined. No per-base quality is available; no much larger clone lies one base away.

From cysteine to phenylalanine, the CDR3 is 17 amino acids long. The retained sequence is limited to the CDR3, 51 bases, with the frame set at the first base. CDR1 and CDR2, per the germline V gene (reference sequence), are MNHEY and SMNVEV. The V end loses 4 bases and the J end loses 0 bases, and a stretch of 19 bases separates them. Receptor amplification or capture employed the immunoSEQ multiplex PCR assay. For the multiplex PCR, a mixture combining 60 forward primers for TCR Vbeta segments and 13 reverse primers for TCR Jbeta segments was used. Amplification of the CDR3 region of rearranged TCR beta genes was performed with a multiplex PCR assay on genomic DNA. On the Illumina HiSeq System, the amplified TCR beta libraries were sequenced as 87-base-pair reads. Per the source publication's procedure: Across the 700 or so repertoires, a later analysis counted 80 million or so unique TCR beta chains, some 11 million of which were shared by at least two donors. A nearest-neighbor algorithm error-corrected the raw reads and collapsed the reads into unique sequences, merging closely related sequences to remove PCR and sequencing errors. Alignment of CDR3 sequences to IMGT reference sequences was used to assign V, D and J gene segments. For a sequence to be retained, a match of at least six nucleotides was required to both a V gene segment and a J gene segment. A rearrangement was called productive if the CDR3 had no stop codons and remained in frame with V and J, and every other rearrangement was called non-productive. Following IMGT convention, CDR3 was defined as the stretch from the second conserved V-encoded cysteine up to the conserved J-encoded phenylalanine. The earlier analysis of approximately 590 of the donors excluded any sequence lacking an unambiguous match to a single V gene segment. In an earlier analysis of 587 of the donors, V segments were called functional above 56.7% productive rearrangements and were called segregating when the between-donor standard deviation exceeded 5%. A statistical classification framework was built for diagnosing cytomegalovirus status from the catalog of TCR beta chain sequences. In a later analysis, V and J genes were assigned by comparing TCR nucleotide sequences against IMGT/GENE-DB human TR gene sequences. A later analysis assigned CDR3 sequences and most-parsimonious VDJ recombination scenarios with the TCRdist pipeline. In a later analysis, each TCR beta chain was defined by its CDR3 amino acid sequence together with its V-gene family, and reads without a unique V-gene family were excluded. A later analysis removed 592 highly shared, low-generation-probability nucleotide sequences to deal with suspected cross-contamination and a sequencing artifact. In a later analysis, a clonal expansion index for each public chain was calculated from normalized within-repertoire ranks of inferred template counts. Generation probabilities in a later analysis came from a VDJ recombination model fitted to out-of-frame rearrangements, and those results were checked against IGoR. In a later analysis, TCR-TCR, TCR-HLA and TCR-CMV co-occurrence was scored with hypergeometric tests, and a repertoire-size bias correction was applied to TCR pairs. To estimate false discovery rates, a later analysis permuted the HLA or CMV assignments 20 times. In a later analysis, co-occurring TCRs were grouped with DBSCAN, and TCRdist sequence similarity was added when clustering was performed within HLA-allele-positive subsets. Repertoires with fewer than 30,000 or more than 120,000 public chains were left out of co-occurrence clustering, as were a handful of repertoires with anomalous nucleotide sharing. The clones in this table, taken by TCRdb from immuneACCESS, are in-frame only. Not every clone is retained; where verified, under half of the shortfall comes from an unresolved V gene, and the cause of the rest is unknown. V, J and clone size were drawn from that table, and D and trimming were deduced from the DNA. Counted in this sample were about 150,000 clones; about 70% of them appeared once. Jointly, the top ten make up 3% to 4% of the sample.

The cohort consisted of 650 to 850 healthy bone marrow donors. At the time of sampling, all cohort members were nominally healthy, though unrecorded immune exposures were likely present. The donor tested CMV seronegative and was one of the 352 seronegative cohort members. Each donor provided a peripheral blood sample, and peripheral blood mononuclear cells were used for TCR beta sequencing. The Qiagen DNeasy Blood Extraction Kit was used to extract genomic DNA from the blood cell samples. The paper's findings and limits, for the study overall: A later analysis reported that several top co-occurrence clusters appeared linked to parvovirus B19, influenza, CMV and Epstein-Barr virus. The earlier analysis of 587 of the donors excluded approximately 17 rarely observed V segments, including chromosome 9 orphons, because counts were too low. In a later analysis, some 17,000 TCR beta sequences were associated with specific HLA alleles at a false discovery rate of 0.05. In a later analysis, most CMV-associated TCR beta chains were found to appear HLA-restricted, with HLA associations seemingly driven largely by CMV exposure. In an earlier analysis of under 600 of the donors, most TCR beta V segments were observed in productive rearrangements about 87% or about 30% of the time, broadly matching IMGT annotations. The study gave a list of over 150 TCR beta chains associated with cytomegalovirus. Assigning TCR associations to individual alleles was difficult when HLA alleles, especially DR and DQ, strongly co-occurred. Some IMGT-functional V segments, including TRBV6-2 and TRBV6-3, could not be distinguished by the 87-base-pair reads and were therefore excluded. In vitro tests confirmed that a few of the cytomegalovirus-associated TCR beta chains recognize cytomegalovirus antigens. A group of highly shared sequence variants was considered likely to be a technical artifact of the sequencing pipeline. CMV serostatus was the only immune exposure information available for the cohort. An association between a missense DCLRE1C variant and V-gene and J-gene trimming of TCR beta chains was found in a later genetic analysis and replicated in an independent cohort. Correlated functional status among segregating V segments might be attributable to linkage disequilibrium, but an unknown experimental factor could not be ruled out. According to a later genetic analysis, donors in an Asian-associated ancestry cluster had fewer N-insertions in productive TCRs than the approximately 700-donor mean. According to the authors, the approach could potentially be generalized to other disease states and immunological phenotypes. Only TCR beta chains were sequenced in this cohort, and the absence of alpha or paired-chain data limited detectable features. Most TCR sequences were observed very rarely across donors, whereas some public TCRs were present in many individuals. In a later analysis, the rate of TCR association differed among HLA loci, with DRB1 alleles having the most associated TCRs and HLA-C alleles having the fewest. Roughly uniform sequencing depth across donors was assumed in presence/absence analyses, although this assumption may not hold. The classifier was reported to diagnose cytomegalovirus status with high specificity and sensitivity in both the original and validation cohorts. A later analysis found that HLA-associated TCR beta chains were more clonally expanded and had lower generation probabilities than equally common non-associated chains. Because HLA typing was unavailable for some donors at each locus, only the typed subset was used in association tests. A further reported finding was that TCR beta sequences accurately predicted the HLA-A and HLA-B alleles for most subjects in the first cohort.

The chain is made from TRBV27 and TRBJ2-7, with TRBD2 tentatively as D gene (6 bases match). This clonotype was obtained from a male donor in good health and CMV-seronegative. Material: PBMCs. The sequenced DNA is TGTGCCAGCAGTTCCTCCTTCCAACTAGCAAGCTCCTACGAGCAGTACTTC. This is translated as CASSSSFQLASSYEQYF.